This T cell receptor (beta chain) was recorded in a study of metastatic and nonmetastatic thyroid tumors. As to this clone: Its specificity is unknown.

V trimming: 4 bases; J trimming: 0 bases; junction bases outside the gene matches: 2. This CDR3 is 14 amino acids long. The germline CDR1 and CDR2 sequences are SGHAT and FQNNGV. Study-level results: Benign nodules were reported to have significantly lower TCR beta diversity than malignant thyroid tumors, in blood and tumor.

Before thyroid surgery, none of the patients had received any treatment. TCRdb redid the clone calls on the PCR reads using MiXCR. The data show tens of thousands of clones, with 28% seen just once and approximately 11% held by the top ten. The chain employs TRBV11-2 and TRBJ2-7; 8 nucleotides align to TRBD1. The receptor's source is a male donor with papillary thyroid cancer or a benign thyroid nodule (not recorded which). Some clones in this sample may be carry-over from other donors' samples. Sequencing was performed on blood. CDR3 nucleotides: TGTGCCAGCAGCTCGGGACAGGTCTCCTACGAGCAGTACTTC. Translation: CASSSGQVSYEQYF.